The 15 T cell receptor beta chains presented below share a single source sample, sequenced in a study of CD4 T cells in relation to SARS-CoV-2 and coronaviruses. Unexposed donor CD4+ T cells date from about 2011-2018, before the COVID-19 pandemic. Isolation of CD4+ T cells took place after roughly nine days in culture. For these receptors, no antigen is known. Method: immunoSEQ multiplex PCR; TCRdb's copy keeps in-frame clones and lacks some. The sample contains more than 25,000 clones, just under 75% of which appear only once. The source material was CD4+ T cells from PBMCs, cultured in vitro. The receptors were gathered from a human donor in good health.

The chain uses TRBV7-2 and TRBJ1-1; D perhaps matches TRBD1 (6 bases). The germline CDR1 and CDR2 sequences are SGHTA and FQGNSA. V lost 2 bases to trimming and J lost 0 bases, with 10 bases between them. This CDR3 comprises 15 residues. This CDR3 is CASSLRTDMNTEAFF. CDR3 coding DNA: TGTGCCAGCAGCTTAAGGACAGACATGAACACTGAAGCTTTCTTT.

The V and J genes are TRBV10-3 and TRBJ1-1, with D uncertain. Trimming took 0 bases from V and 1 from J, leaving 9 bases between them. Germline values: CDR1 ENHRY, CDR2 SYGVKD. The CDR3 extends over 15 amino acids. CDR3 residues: CAISESRQTNTEAFF. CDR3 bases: TGTGCCATCAGTGAGTCGCGGCAGACGAACACTGAAGCTTTCTTT.

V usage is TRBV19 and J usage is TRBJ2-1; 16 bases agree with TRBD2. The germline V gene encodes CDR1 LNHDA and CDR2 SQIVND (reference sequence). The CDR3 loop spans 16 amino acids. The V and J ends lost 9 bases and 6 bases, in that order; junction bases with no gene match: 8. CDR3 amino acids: CASTGTSGRGSNEQFF. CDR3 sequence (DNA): TGTGCCAGCACCGGGACTAGCGGGAGGGGGTCCAATGAGCAGTTCTTC.

The CDR3 DNA sequence: TGTGCCAGCAGTTTTCGGACAGGGGTCACAGATACGCAGTATTTT. Protein product: CASSFRTGVTDTQYF. The chain uses TRBV27 and TRBJ2-3; the match to TRBD1 covers 9 bases. The ends lost 3 bases at V and 2 bases at J; junction bases unmatched: 3. CDR1 is MNHEY and CDR2 is SMNVEV in the germline V gene (reference sequence). CDR3 length equals 15 residues.

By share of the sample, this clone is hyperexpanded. Here the CDR3 reads CASSNTQGGYTF. In DNA form, the CDR3 reads TGTGCCAGCAGCAATACCCAGGGCGGCTACACCTTC. This chain joins TRBV6-5 and TRBJ1-2; TRBD1 might be the D (5 bases). This CDR3 region has 12 residues. Trimming removed 6 bases from V and 8 bases from J, with 13 bases in between. Germline CDR1 is MNHEY and CDR2 is SVGAGI.

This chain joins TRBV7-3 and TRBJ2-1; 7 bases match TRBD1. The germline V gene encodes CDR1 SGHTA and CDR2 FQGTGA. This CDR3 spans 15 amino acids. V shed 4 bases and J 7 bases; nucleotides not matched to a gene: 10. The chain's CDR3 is CASSSEGQPGNEQFF. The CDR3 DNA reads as TGTGCCAGCAGCTCCGAGGGACAGCCTGGGAATGAGCAGTTCTTC.

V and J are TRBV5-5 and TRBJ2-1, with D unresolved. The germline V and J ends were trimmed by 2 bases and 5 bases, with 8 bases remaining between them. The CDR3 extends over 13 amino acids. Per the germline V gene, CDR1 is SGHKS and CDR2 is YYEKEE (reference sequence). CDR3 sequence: CASSLRDNNEQFF. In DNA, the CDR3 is TGTGCCAGCAGCTTAAGAGACAACAATGAGCAGTTCTTC.

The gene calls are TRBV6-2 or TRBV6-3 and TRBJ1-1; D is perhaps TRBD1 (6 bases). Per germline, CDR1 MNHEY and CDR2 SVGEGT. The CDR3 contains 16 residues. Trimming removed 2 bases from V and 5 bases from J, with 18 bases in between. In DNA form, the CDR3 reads TGTGCCAGCAGTTACCATCGGGCAGGGGCCGTTACTGAAGCTTTCTTT. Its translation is CASSYHRAGAVTEAFF.

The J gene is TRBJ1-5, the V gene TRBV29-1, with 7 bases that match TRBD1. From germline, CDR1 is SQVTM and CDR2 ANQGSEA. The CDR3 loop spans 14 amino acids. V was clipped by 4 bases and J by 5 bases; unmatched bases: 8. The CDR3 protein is CSVGGTGVDQPQHF. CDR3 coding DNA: TGCAGCGTTGGAGGAACAGGGGTGGATCAGCCCCAGCATTTT.

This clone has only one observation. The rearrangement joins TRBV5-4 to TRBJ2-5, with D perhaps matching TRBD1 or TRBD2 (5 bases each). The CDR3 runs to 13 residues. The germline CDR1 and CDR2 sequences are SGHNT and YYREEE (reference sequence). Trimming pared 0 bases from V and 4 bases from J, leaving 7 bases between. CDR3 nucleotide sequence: TGTGCCAGCAGCTTGGTTGGGGGAGAGACCCAGTACTTC. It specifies CASSLVGGETQYF.

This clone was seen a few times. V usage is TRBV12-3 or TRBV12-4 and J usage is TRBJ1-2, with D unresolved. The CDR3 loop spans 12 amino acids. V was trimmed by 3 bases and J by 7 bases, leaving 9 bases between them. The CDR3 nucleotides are TGTGCCAGCAGTTTTGGAGGGAGTGGCTACACCTTC. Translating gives CASSFGGSGYTF.

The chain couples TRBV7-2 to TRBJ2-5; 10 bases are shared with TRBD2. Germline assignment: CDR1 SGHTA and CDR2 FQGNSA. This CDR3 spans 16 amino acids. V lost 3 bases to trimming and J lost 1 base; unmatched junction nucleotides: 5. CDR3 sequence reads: CASSLVSGRAQETQYF. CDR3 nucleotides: TGTGCCAGCAGCTTGGTCAGCGGGAGGGCCCAAGAGACCCAGTACTTC.

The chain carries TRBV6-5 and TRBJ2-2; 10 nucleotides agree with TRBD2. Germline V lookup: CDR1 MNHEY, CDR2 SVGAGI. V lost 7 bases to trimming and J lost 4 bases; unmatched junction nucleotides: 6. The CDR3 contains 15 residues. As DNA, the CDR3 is TGTGCCAGCAATGCCGGGACTAGCGCCACCGGGGAGCTGTTTTTT. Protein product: CASNAGTSATGELFF.

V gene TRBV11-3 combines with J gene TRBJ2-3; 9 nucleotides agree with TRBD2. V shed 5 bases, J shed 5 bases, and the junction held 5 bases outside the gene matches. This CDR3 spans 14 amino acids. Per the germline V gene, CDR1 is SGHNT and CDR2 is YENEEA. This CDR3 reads CASSTAGGGDTQYF. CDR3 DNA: TGTGCCAGCAGCACAGCGGGAGGAGGAGATACGCAGTATTTT.

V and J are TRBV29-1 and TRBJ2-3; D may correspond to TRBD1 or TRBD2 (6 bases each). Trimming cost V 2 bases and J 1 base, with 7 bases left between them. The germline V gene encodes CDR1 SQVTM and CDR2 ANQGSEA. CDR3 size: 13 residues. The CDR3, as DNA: TGCAGCGTTGAAAGGGGGGGCACAGATACGCAGTATTTT. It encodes CSVERGGTDTQYF.